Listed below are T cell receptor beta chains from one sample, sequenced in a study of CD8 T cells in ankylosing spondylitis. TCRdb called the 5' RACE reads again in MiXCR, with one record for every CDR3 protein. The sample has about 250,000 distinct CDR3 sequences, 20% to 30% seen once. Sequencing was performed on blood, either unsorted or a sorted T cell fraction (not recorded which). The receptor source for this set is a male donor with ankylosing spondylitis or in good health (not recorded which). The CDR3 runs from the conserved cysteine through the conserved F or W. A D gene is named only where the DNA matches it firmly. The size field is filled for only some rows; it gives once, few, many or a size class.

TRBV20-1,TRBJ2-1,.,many,TGCAGTGCTAGACGTATGCTGGGGGCACACAATGAGCAGTTCTTC,CSARRMLGAHNEQFF
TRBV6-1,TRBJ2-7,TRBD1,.,TGTGCCAGCAGTAGGGACAGCAAGGGAGAGCAGTACTTC,CASSRDSKGEQYF
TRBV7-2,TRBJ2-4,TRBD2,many,TGTGCCAGCAGCTTAATAGCGGGGGCCAAAAACATTCAGTACTTC,CASSLIAGAKNIQYF
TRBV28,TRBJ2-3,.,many,TGTGCCAGCAGGGCCGGACAGATCAGAATCACAGATACGCAGTATTTT,CASRAGQIRITDTQYF
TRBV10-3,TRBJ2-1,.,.,TGTGCCACCAGATCGGGGCCGGGATTTCATGAGCAGTTCTTC,CATRSGPGFHEQFF
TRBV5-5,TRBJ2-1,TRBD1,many,TGTGCCAGCAGTCGGGACAGGGGATGGGGGGGCAATGAGCAGTTCTTC,CASSRDRGWGGNEQFF
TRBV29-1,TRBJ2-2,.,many,TGCAGCGTTGGGGAGACCGGGGAGCTGTTTTTT,CSVGETGELFF
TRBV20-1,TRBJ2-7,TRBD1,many,TGCAGTGCTGACAGGGTTTCCTACGAGCAGTACTTC,CSADRVSYEQYF
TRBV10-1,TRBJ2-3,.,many,TGCGCCAGCAGTGAGGACACGGCTAGCACAGATACGCAGTATTTT,CASSEDTASTDTQYF
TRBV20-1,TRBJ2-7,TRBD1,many,TGCAGTGCTAGTGAGGCCGGGACAGGTATTTCCTACGAGCAGTACTTC,CSASEAGTGISYEQYF
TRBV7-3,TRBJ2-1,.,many,TGTGCCAGCAGCTTTTTGGGAACACGGGAGCAGTTCTTC,CASSFLGTREQFF
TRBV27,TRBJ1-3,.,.,TGTGCCAACTCGAGCACCTCGGACACCATATATTTT,CANSSTSDTIYF
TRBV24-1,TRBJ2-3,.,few,TGTGCCACCAGTGATTATGCAGATACGCAGTATTTT,CATSDYADTQYF
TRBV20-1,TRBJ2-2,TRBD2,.,TGCAGTGCCAGGGTACTAGCGGGGACCTCGAACACCGGGGAGCTGTTTTTT,CSARVLAGTSNTGELFF
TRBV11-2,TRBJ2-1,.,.,TGTGCCAGCAGCCCCGACGACCGGGAGCAGTTCTTC,CASSPDDREQFF
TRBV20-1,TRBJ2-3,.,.,TGCAGTGCCAGATACGGACCCACCCCAGGAGATACGCAGTATTTT,CSARYGPTPGDTQYF
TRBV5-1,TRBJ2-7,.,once,TGCGCCAGCAGCTTTGAGGGATTCTCCTACGAGCAGTACTTC,CASSFEGFSYEQYF
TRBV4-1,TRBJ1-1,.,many,TGCGCCAGCAGCCAAGACTCTTTAGGGCAGACGAACACTGAAGCTTTCTTT,CASSQDSLGQTNTEAFF
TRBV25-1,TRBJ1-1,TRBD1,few,TGTGCCAGCAGTGGTGGGACAGGGGTCACTGAAGCTTTCTTT,CASSGGTGVTEAFF
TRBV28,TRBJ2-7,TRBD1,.,TGTGCCAGCAGTCGACAGGGGATATGGGAGCAGTACTTC,CASSRQGIWEQYF
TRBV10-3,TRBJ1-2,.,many,TGTGCCATCAGTGAGCGCGCGAGGGGGGAGCACTATGGCTACACCTTC,CAISERARGEHYGYTF
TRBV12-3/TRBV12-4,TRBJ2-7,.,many,TGTGCCATATCCCAGGGGTCTAGCAAGCAGTACTTC,CAISQGSSKQYF